Listed below are T cell receptor beta chains from one sample, sequenced in a study of cytomegalovirus exposure and HLA in healthy donors. Some clones are missing from TCRdb's copy, which holds only in-frame ones; the method was immunoSEQ multiplex PCR. Of around 150,000 clones in the sample, roughly three quarters are singletons; the top ten hold 4% to 6%. The sample taken for sequencing was PBMCs. These receptors originate from a woman in her forties or fifties in good health and CMV-seronegative. Both conserved end residues are trimmed from each CDR3. A D gene is named only where the DNA matches it firmly.

V | D | CDR3
TRBV6-6 | - | ASRGAGSTEAF
TRBV7-8 | - | ASSLALAGNKAGQPQH
TRBV7-2 | TRBD2 | ASSQDLETSGDDIQY
TRBV6-5 | - | ASSPGHPYSYGYT
TRBV5-1 | - | ASSLGGNYGYT
TRBV6-5 | - | ASTPEWGLNYGYT
TRBV27 | TRBD1 | ASKGPGGLGNSPLH
TRBV9 | - | ASSHSNSPLH
TRBV7-2 | - | ASSRPLERFQNTGELF
TRBV29-1 | TRBD1 | SVYGQGEQY
TRBV28 | TRBD1 | ASSLLTPGTENNSPLH
TRBV28 | - | ASSFRSQGYGYT
TRBV4-2 | TRBD2 | ASSQDSSGAICEQF
TRBV9 | - | ASSGRLGQETQY
TRBV4-2 | - | ASSQMLDVNEQY
TRBV4-2 | - | ASSHVSNQPQH
TRBV6-6 | - | ASSSTEETQY
TRBV19 | - | ASSISRGPGGGELF
TRBV30 | - | AWSVGVGFFSGNTIY
TRBV5-4 | - | ASSSETGTEAF
TRBV4-3 | - | ASSQERGNQPQH
TRBV7-9 | - | ASSFTGNQPQH
TRBV4-1 | - | ASSQENLNQPQH
TRBV27 | - | ASSYGVGQPQH